This T cell receptor beta chain was identified during a study of cytomegalovirus exposure and HLA in healthy donors. Study-wide points: In a later analysis, at a false discovery rate of 0.05, 16,951 TCR beta sequences were associated with HLA alleles.

PCR involved 60 Vbeta and 13 Jbeta primers. The protocol was immunoSEQ multiplex PCR, while the TCRdb copy is restricted to in-frame clones and leaves out a portion. This sample has 100,000 to 150,000 clones, with roughly 85% found just once. To note about this clone: Its cognate antigen is unknown.

The CDR3 totals 16 residues. Germline V gene lookup returns CDR1 SGHNT and CDR2 YENEEA. V lost 5 bases to trimming and J lost 1 base, with 17 bases between them. The clonotype originates from a boy under 18 in good health and CMV-seronegative. The chain combines TRBV11-3 with TRBJ1-2; perhaps TRBD1 as D (5 bases). The specimen sequenced was PBMCs. CDR3 coding DNA: TGTGCCAGCAGCAAAAGCGGGGGGAGTCTTAACTATGGCTACACCTTC. Translating gives CASSKSGGSLNYGYTF.